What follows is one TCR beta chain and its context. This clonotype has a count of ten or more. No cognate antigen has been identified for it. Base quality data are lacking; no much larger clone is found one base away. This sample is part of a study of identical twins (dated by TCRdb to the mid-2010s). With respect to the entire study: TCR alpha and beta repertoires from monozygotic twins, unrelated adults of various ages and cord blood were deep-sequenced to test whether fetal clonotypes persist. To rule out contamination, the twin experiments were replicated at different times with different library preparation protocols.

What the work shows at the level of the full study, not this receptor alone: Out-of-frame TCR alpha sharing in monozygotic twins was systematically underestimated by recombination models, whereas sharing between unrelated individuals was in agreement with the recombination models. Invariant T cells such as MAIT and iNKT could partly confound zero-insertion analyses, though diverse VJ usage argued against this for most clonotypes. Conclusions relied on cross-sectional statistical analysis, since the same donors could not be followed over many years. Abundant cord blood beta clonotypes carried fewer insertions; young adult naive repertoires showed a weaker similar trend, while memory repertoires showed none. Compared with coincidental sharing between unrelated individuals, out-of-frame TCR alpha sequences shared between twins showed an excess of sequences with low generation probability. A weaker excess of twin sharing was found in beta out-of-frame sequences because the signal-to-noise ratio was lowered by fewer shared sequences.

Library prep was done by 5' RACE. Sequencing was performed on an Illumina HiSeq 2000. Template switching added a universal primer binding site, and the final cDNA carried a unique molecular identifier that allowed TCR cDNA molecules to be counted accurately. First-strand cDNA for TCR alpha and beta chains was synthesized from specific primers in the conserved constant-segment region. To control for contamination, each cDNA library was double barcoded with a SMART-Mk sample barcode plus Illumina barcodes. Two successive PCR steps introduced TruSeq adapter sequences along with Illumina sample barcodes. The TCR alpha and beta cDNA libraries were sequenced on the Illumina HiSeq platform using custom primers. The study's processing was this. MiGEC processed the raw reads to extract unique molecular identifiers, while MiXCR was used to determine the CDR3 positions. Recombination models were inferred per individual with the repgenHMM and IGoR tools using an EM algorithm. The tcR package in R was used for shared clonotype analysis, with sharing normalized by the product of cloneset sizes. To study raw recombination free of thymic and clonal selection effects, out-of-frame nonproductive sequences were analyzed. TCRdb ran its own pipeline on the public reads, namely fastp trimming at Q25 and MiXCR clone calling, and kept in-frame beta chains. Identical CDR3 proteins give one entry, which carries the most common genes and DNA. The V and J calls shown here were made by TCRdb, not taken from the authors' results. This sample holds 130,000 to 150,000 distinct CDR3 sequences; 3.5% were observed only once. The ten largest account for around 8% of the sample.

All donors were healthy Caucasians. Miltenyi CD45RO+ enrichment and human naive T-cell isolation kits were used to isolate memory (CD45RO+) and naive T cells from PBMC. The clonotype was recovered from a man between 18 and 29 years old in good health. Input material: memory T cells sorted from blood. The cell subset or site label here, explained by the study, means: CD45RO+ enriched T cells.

This receptor carries the CDR3 CASSLSRGRGTEAFF. The DNA sequence reads TGTGCCAGCAGCCTGTCCCGGGGTCGCGGAACTGAAGCTTTCTTT. The chain employs TRBV3-1 and TRBJ1-1; the D gene cannot be named for sure. Including the terminal cysteine and phenylalanine, the CDR3 comprises 15 residues. CDR3 DNA only is kept here, 45 bases in frame from base 1. Trimming takes 4 bases from V and 5 bases from J, and the germline ends sit 17 bases apart. The germline V gene (reference sequence) specifies LGHDT as CDR1 and YNNKEL as CDR2.